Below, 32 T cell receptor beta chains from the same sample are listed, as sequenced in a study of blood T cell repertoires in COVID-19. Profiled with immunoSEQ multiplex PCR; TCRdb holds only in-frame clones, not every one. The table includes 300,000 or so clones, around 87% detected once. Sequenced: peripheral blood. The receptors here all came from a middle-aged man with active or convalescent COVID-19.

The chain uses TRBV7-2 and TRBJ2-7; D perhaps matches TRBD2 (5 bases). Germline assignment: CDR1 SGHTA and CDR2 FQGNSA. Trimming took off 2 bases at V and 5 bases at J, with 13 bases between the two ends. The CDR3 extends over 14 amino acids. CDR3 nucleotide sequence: TGTGCCAGCAGCTTAACTCGAGGGAACCACGAGCAGTACTTC. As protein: CASSLTRGNHEQYF.

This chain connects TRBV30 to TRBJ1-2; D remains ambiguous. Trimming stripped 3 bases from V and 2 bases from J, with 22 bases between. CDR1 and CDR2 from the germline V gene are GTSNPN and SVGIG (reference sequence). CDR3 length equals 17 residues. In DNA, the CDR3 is TGTGCCTGGAGCGCAGGTTTAATCCGTAATCTCAACTATGGCTACACCTTC. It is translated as CAWSAGLIRNLNYGYTF.

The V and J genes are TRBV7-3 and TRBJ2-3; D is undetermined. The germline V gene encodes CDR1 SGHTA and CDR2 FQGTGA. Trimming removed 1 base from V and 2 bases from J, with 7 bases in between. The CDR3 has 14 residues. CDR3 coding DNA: TGTGCCAGCAGCTTAAGGCAAAACACAGATACGCAGTATTTT. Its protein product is CASSLRQNTDTQYF.

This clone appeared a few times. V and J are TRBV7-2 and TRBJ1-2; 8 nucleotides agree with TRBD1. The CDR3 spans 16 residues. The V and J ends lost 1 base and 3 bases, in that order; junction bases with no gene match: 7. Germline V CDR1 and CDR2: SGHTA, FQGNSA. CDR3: CASSLVRGQGDYGYTF. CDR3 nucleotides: TGTGCCAGCAGCTTAGTCAGGGGGCAAGGGGACTATGGCTACACCTTC.

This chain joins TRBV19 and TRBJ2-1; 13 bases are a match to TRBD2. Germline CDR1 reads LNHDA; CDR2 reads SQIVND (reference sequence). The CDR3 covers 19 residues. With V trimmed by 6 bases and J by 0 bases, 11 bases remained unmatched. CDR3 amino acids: CASRGPGLAGPSSYNEQFF. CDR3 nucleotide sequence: TGTGCCAGTAGGGGACCGGGACTAGCGGGACCCAGCTCCTACAATGAGCAGTTCTTC.

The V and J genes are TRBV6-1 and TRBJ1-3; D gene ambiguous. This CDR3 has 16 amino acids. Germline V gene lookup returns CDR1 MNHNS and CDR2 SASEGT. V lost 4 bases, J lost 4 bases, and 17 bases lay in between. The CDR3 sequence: CASSGGGWQRGNTIYF. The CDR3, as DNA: TGTGCCAGCAGTGGGGGAGGGTGGCAAAGAGGAAACACCATATATTTT.

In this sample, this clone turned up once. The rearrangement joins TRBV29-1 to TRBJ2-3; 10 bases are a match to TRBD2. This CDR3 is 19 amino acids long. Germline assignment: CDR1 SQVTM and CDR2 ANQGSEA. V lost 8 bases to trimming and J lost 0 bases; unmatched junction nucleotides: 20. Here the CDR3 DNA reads TGCAGCCTCTCACCGTCTGGGGTAGCGGGAGGCCTAAGCACAGATACGCAGTATTTT. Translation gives CSLSPSGVAGGLSTDTQYF.

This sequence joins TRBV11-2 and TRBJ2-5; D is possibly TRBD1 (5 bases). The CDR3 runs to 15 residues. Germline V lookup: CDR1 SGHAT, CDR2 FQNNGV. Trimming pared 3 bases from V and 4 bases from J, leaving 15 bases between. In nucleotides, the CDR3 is TGTGCCAGCAGCTTTTCAGGACACGCCTCAGAGACCCAGTACTTC. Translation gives CASSFSGHASETQYF.

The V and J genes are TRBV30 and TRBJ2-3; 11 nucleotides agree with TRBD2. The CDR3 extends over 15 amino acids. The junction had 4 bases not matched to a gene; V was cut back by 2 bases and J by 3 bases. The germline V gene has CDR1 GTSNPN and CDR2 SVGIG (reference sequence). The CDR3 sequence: CAWSRLAGTTDTQYF. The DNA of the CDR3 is TGTGCCTGGAGTAGACTAGCGGGGACAACAGATACGCAGTATTTT.

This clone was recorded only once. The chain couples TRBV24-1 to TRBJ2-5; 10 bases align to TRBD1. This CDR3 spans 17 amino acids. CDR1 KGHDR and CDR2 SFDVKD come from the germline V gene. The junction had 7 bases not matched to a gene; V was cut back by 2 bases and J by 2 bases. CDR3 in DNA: TGTGCCACCAGTGATTCGGGGACAGGGGAGGTTCAAGAGACCCAGTACTTC. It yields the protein CATSDSGTGEVQETQYF.

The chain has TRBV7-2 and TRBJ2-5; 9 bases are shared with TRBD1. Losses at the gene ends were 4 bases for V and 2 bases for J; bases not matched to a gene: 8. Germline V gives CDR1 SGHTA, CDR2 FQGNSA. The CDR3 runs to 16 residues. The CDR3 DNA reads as TGTGCCAGCAGCTCTCAGGGACAGGGTAATCAAGAGACCCAGTACTTC. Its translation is CASSSQGQGNQETQYF.

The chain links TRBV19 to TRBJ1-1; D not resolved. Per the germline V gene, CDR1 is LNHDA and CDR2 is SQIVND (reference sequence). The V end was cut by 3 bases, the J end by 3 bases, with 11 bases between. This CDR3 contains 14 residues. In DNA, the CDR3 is TGTGCCAGTAGTATCGGGGTGGGCCACACTGAAGCTTTCTTT. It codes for CASSIGVGHTEAFF.

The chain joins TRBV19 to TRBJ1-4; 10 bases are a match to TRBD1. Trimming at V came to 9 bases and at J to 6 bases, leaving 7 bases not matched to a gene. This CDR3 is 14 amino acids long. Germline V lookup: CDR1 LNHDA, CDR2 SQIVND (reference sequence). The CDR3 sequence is CASSTGGNDEKLFF. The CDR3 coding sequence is TGTGCCAGCTCGACAGGGGGCAATGATGAAAAACTGTTTTTT.

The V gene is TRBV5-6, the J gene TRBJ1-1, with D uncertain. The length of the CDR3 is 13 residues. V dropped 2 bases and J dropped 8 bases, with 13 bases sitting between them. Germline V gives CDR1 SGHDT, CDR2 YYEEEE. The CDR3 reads CASSFSGVLEAFF. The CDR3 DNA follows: TGTGCCAGCAGCTTTTCGGGTGTTCTAGAAGCTTTCTTT. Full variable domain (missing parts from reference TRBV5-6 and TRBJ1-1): DAGVTQSPTHLIKTRGQQVTLRCSPKSGHDTVSWYQQALGQGPQFIFQYYEEEERQRGNFPDRFSGHQFPNYSSELNVNALLLGDSALYLCASSFSGVLEAFFGQGTRLTVV.

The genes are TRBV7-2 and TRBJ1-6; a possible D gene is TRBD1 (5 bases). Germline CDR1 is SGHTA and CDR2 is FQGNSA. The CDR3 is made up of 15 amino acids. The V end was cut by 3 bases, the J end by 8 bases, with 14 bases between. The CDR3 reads CASSFRADEDSPLHF. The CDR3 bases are TGTGCCAGCAGCTTCAGGGCCGACGAGGATTCACCCCTCCACTTT.

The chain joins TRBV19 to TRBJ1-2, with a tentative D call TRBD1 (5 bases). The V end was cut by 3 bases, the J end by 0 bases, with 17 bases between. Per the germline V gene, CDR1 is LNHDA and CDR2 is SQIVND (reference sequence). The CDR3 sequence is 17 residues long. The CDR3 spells CASSIGASLSSNYGYTF. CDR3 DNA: TGTGCCAGTAGTATTGGGGCCAGCCTTTCATCTAACTATGGCTACACCTTC.

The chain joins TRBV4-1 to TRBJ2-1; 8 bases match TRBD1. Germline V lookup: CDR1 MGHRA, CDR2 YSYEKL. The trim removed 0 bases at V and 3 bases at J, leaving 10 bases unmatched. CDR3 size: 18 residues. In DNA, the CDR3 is TGCGCCAGCAGCCAAGATCTTCACCGGACAGGGAGCTACAATGAGCAGTTCTTC. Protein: CASSQDLHRTGSYNEQFF.

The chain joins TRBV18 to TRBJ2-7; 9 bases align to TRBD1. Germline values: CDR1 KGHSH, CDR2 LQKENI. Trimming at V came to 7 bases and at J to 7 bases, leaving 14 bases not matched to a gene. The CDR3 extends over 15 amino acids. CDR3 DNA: TGTGCCAGCTTCCTCGGACAGGGGAGTATCGCGGAGCAGTACTTC. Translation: CASFLGQGSIAEQYF.

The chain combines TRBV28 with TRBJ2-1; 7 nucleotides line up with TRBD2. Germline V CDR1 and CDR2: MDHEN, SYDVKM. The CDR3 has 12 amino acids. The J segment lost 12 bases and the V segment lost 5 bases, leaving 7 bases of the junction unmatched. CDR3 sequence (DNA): TGTGCCAGCAGTACCCTGGGACTACCGCAGTTCTTC. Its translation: CASSTLGLPQFF.

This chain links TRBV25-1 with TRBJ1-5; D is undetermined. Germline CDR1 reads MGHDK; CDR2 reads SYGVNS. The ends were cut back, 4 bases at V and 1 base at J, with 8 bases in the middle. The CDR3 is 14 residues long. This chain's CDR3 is CASSARISNQPQHF. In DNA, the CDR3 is TGTGCCAGCAGTGCCAGGATAAGCAATCAGCCCCAGCATTTT.

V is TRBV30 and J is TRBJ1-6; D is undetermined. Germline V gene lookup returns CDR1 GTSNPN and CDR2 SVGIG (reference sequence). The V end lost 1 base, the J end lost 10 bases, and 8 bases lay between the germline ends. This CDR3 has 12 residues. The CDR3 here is CAWSDLSSPLHF. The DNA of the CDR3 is TGTGCCTGGAGTGATTTGTCGTCACCCCTCCACTTT.

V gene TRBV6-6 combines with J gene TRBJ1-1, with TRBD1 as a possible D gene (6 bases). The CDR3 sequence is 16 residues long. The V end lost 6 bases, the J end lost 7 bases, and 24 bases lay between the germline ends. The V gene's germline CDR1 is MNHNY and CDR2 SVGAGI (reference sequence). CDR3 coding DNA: TGTGCCAGCAGCCACCACCTGATTGGGGACACTATTGAAGCTTTCTTT. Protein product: CASSHHLIGDTIEAFF.

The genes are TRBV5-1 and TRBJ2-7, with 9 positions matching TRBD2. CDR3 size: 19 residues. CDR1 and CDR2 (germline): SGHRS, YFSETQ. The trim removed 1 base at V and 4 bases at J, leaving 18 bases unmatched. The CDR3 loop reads CASSLRPFRVAGVIYEQYF. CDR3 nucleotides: TGCGCCAGCAGCTTGAGGCCCTTTAGAGTAGCGGGGGTTATATACGAGCAGTACTTC.

The CDR3 loop reads CASSPATGRTEAFF. In DNA, the CDR3 is TGTGCCAGCAGCCCGGCGACAGGGAGGACTGAAGCTTTCTTT. The rearrangement links TRBV7-2 to TRBJ1-1, with TRBD1 identical over 7 bases. V dropped 5 bases and J dropped 5; count of bases not matched to a gene: 8. This CDR3 contains 14 residues. The germline CDR1 and CDR2 sequences are SGHTA and FQGNSA.

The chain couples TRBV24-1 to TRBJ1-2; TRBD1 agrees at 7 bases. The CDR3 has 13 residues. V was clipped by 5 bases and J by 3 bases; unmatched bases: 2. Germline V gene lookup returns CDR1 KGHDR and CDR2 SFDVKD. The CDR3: CATSGTGDYGYTF. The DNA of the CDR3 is TGTGCCACCAGTGGTACAGGGGACTATGGCTACACCTTC.

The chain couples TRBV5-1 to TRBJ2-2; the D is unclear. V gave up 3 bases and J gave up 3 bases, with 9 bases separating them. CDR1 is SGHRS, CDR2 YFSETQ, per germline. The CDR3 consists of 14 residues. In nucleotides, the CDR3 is TGCGCCAGCAGCTCGGGTCTTTACACCGGGGAGCTGTTTTTT. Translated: CASSSGLYTGELFF.

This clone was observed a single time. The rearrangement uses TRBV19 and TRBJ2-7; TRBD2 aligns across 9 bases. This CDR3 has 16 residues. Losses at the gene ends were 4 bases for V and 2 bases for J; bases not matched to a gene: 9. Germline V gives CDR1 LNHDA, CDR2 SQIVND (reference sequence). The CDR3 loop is CASSSRGSSGTYEQYF. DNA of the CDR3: TGTGCCAGTAGTAGTCGCGGTTCTAGCGGGACCTACGAGCAGTACTTC.

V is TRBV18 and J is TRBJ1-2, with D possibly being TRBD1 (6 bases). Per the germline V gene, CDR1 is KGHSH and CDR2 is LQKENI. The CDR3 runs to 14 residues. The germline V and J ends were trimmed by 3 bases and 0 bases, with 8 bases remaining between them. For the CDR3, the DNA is TGTGCCAGCTCACCGGGACAAACTAACTATGGCTACACCTTC. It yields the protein CASSPGQTNYGYTF. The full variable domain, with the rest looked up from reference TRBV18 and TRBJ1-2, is NAGVMQNPRHLVRRRGQEARLRCSPMKGHSHVYWYRQLPEEGLKFMVYLQKENIIDESGMPKERFSAEFPKEGPSILRIQQVVRGDSAAYFCASSPGQTNYGYTFGSGTRLTVV.

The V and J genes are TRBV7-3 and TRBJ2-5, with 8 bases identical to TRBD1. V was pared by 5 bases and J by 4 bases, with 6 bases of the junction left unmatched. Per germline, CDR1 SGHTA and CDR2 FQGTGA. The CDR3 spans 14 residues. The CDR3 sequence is CASSAGQGRETQYF. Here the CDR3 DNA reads TGTGCCAGCAGCGCCGGACAGGGTAGAGAGACCCAGTACTTC.

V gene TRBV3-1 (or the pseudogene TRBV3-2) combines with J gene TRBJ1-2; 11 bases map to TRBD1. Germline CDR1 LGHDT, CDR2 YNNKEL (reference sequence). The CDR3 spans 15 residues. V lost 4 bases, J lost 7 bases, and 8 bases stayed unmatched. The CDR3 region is CASSPRTGGSSGYTF. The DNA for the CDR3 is TGTGCCAGCAGCCCACGGACAGGGGGCTCGAGTGGCTACACCTTC.

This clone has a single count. CDR3 coding DNA: TGCGCCAGCAGCCCTAGCGGGGTAGGCTCGGGGACCCAGTACTTC. Translating it yields CASSPSGVGSGTQYF. The V call is TRBV5-1, the J call TRBJ2-5; 9 positions agree with TRBD2. Germline CDR1 SGHRS, CDR2 YFSETQ. This CDR3 has 15 amino acids. V was clipped by 4 bases and J by 7 bases; unmatched bases: 11. The variable domain in full, completed from reference TRBV5-1 and TRBJ2-5, reads KAGVTQTPRYLIKTRGQQVTLSCSPISGHRSVSWYQQTPGQGLQFLFEYFSETQRNKGNFPGRFSGRQFSNSRSEMNVSTLELGDSALYLCASSPSGVGSGTQYFGPGTRLLVL.

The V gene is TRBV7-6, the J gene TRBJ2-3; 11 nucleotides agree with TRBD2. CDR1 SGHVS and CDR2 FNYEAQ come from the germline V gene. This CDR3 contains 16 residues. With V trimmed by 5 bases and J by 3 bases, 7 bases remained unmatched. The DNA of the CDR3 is TGTGCCAGCAGCCCACTAGCGGGAGAATCGACAGATACGCAGTATTTT. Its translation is CASSPLAGESTDTQYF.